Below are 24 T cell receptor beta chains sequenced from a single sample in a study of tumor-infiltrating lymphocytes in primary liver carcinoma. A primer in the constant region served to generate TCR beta cDNA from 500 ng of total RNA. ARM-PCR, slightly modified, supplied the TCR beta libraries through three nested multiplex PCR rounds. In the first two PCR rounds, TRBV1-TRBV30 forward primers were paired with a C-beta reverse primer, and each round lasted roughly 9 cycles. MiXCR, run by TCRdb on the multiplex PCR reads, gives a single entry per CDR3 protein. Seen here are under 200,000 distinct CDR3 sequences, around 60% observed once, and the top ten hold approximately 6.6%. Germline DNA was also extracted, while the blood RNA originated from unsorted whole blood. The sequencing input was peripheral blood. Receptors were obtained from a woman between 55 and 75 years old with primary liver carcinoma and hepatitis B virus infection.

A note on this clonotype: A read error is possible here, since a much larger clone lies one base away. CDR3 loop: CATYNRVDTEAFF. The CDR3 nucleotides read TGTGCCACATATAACAGGGTTGACACTGAAGCTTTCTTT. This chain links TRBV6-5 with TRBJ1-1; a possible D gene is TRBD1 (6 bases). V was pared by 10 bases and J by 3 bases, with 15 bases between. This CDR3 has 13 amino acids. CDR1 and CDR2 (germline): MNHEY, SVGAGI.

As regards this clonotype: One junction end disagrees with the germline gene, perhaps due to a read error. The V call is TRBV30, the J call TRBJ2-1, with D perhaps TRBD1 (5 bases). Germline-derived CDR1 and CDR2 are GTSNPN and SVGIG (reference sequence). The CDR3 consists of 13 residues. The CDR3 is CAWGWGSYNGQFF. In DNA, the CDR3 is TGTGCCTGGGGCTGGGGCTCCTACAATGGGCAGTTCTTC.

This chain uses TRBV7-2 with TRBJ2-1, with D possibly being TRBD2 (6 bases). CDR3 size: 14 residues. V gave up 0 bases and J gave up 6 bases, with 9 bases separating them. Germline CDR1 is SGHTA and CDR2 is FQGNSA. The CDR3 DNA is TGTGCCAGCAGCTTAGCGGGACTGGGCAATGAGCAGTTCTTC. Translating it yields CASSLAGLGNEQFF.

To note about this clonotype: One junction end does not reproduce the germline sequence, and a read error may be involved. DNA for the CDR3: TGTGCCACCAGCAGAGATCGGGGTGATGGCTACGCCTTC. This translates into CATSRDRGDGYAF. The chain joins TRBV15 to TRBJ1-2, with D unclear. Germline CDR1 reads LNHNV; CDR2 reads YYDKDF (reference sequence). The length of the CDR3 is 13 residues.

For this clonotype: This clone may be a read error of a much larger clone one base away. This chain connects TRBV12-3 or TRBV12-4 to TRBJ1-3, with D uncertain. This CDR3 contains 15 residues. V was cut by 10 bases and J by 4 bases, with 20 bases left in between. CDR3 in amino acids: CANSPPRRSGNTIYF. The CDR3 DNA is TGTGCCAACAGCCCACCCAGGCGGTCCGGAAACACCATATATTTT.

As regards this clonotype: A read error may produce the germline difference seen at one junction end. This rearrangement joins TRBV5-1 to TRBJ2-1; D unclear. Germline CDR1 reads SGHRS; CDR2 reads YFSETQ. The CDR3 extends over 15 amino acids. The CDR3 bases are TGTGCCAGCAGCTTGGGTGGCGCTCCCTACAAAGAGCAGTTCTTC. Translation: CASSLGGAPYKEQFF.

There are many counts of this clonotype. The chain joins TRBV4-1 to TRBJ2-7, with D unresolved. The CDR3 totals 14 residues. Germline assignment: CDR1 MGHRA and CDR2 YSYEKL. Trimming pared 2 bases from V and 2 bases from J, leaving 10 bases between. As DNA, the CDR3 is TGCGCCAGCAGCCAATCCGGCAGCACCTACGAGCAGTACTTC. Amino acid sequence: CASSQSGSTYEQYF.

The chain employs TRBV21-1 and TRBJ2-7; no DNA check was done on the table's D call, TRBD1. TRBV21-1 is a recognized pseudogene. The CDR3 is 16 residues long. CDR3 nucleotides: TGTGCCAGCAGCGAAGACTGTCCGGGACTCACCTACGAGCAGTACTTC. It translates to CASSEDCPGLTYEQYF.

On this clonotype itself: At one boundary the junction diverges from the germline segment, which might be a read error. V usage is TRBV12-3 or TRBV12-4 and J usage is TRBJ2-5; TRBD2 matches 15 bases. The CDR3 sequence is 17 residues long. Here the CDR3 DNA reads TGTGTCAGCAGTTTGAGGACTAGCGGGAGGGTGGGGGAGACCCAGTACTTC. The encoded protein is CVSSLRTSGRVGETQYF.

The sample holds a few counts of this clonotype. This may be a read error: a much more frequent sequence differs by one nucleotide. The conserved final phenylalanine or tryptophan is absent from the CDR3, which likely points to a read error. This chain connects TRBV29-1 to TRBJ2-7; 10 bases are a match to TRBD1. The CDR3 spans 14 residues. After removal of 7 bases from V and 5 bases from J, the junction contained 11 bases not matched to a gene. CDR1 and CDR2 (germline): SQVTM, ANQGSEA. The CDR3 coding sequence is TGCAGCGCGCTCAGGGGGACAGGGGTCGACGAGCAGTACTTA. It specifies CSALRGTGVDEQYL.

The chain is built from TRBV12-3 or TRBV12-4 and TRBJ2-1; 8 positions match TRBD1. The CDR3 totals 17 residues. With V trimmed by 5 bases and J by 6 bases, 15 bases remained unmatched. The CDR3 protein is CASSGVVPGQVSNEQFF. CDR3 DNA: TGTGCCAGCAGTGGGGTTGTCCCGGGACAGGTCTCCAATGAGCAGTTCTTC.

In regard to this clonotype: At one end the junction does not follow the germline gene, possibly because of a read error. V and J are TRBV11-2 and TRBJ2-5; TRBD2 matches 8 bases. CDR1 SGHAT and CDR2 FQNNGV come from the germline V gene. The CDR3 is made up of 17 amino acids. The CDR3 nucleotides are TGTGCCAACAGCTTGCGGGGTAGCGGGATATACCAAGAGACCCAGTACTTC. Translated, it gives CANSLRGSGIYQETQYF.

As to this clonotype: A much more abundant neighbour one base away suggests this may be a read error. The chain employs TRBV5-1 and TRBJ2-2; TRBD2 aligns across 7 bases. J was trimmed by 1 base and V by 4 bases; bases with no gene match: 10. The CDR3 covers 17 residues. Looked up from germline, CDR1 is SGHRS and CDR2 is YFSETQ. The CDR3 region has the DNA TGCGCCAGCAGCCCGTCCTCTAGCGGCCGGAACACCGGGGAGCTGTTTTTT. Translating it yields CASSPSSSGRNTGELFF.

The chain carries TRBV20-1 and TRBJ2-1; 7 bases are a match to TRBD2. V trimming: 7 bases; J trimming: 0 bases; junction bases outside the gene matches: 18. The CDR3 runs to 18 residues. The germline V gene encodes CDR1 DFQATT and CDR2 SNEGSKA (reference sequence). The CDR3, as DNA: TGCAGTGTGGTAGGACTAGTGGGAGGGTCTGCCTCCTACAATGAGCAGTTCTTC. Its translation: CSVVGLVGGSASYNEQFF.

For this clonotype: The junction departs from the called germline gene at one end, perhaps through a read error. The chain combines TRBV11-2 with TRBJ1-2; a possible D gene is TRBD1 (5 bases). The CDR3 extends over 12 amino acids. From germline, CDR1 is SGHAT and CDR2 FQNNGV. CDR3 coding DNA: TGTGTCAGTAGCTTTGGCAGGGCGGGCTACATCTTC. Translation gives CVSSFGRAGYIF.

Comment on this clonotype: This may stem from a read error, because a much larger clone lies one nucleotide away. The CDR3 DNA sequence: TGTGCCAGCAGCCGCAAGGGGCCCATTCTGGGCACCGGGGAGCTGTTTTTT. This sequence encodes CASSRKGPILGTGELFF. The rearrangement links TRBV6-6 to TRBJ2-2; D perhaps matches TRBD1 (5 bases). Trimming removed 6 bases at V and 4 bases at J, with 21 bases between. Germline CDR1 reads MNHNY; CDR2 reads SVGAGI (reference sequence). This CDR3 region has 17 residues.

The chain recombines TRBV5-4 with TRBJ2-3; the D gene is possibly TRBD2 (6 bases). Germline V CDR1 and CDR2: SGHNT, YYREEE (reference sequence). V dropped 3 bases and J dropped 1 base, with 12 bases sitting between them. The CDR3 sequence is 15 residues long. CDR3 protein: CASSSRLVRTDTQYF. DNA of the CDR3: TGTGCCAGCAGCTCGCGACTAGTCCGCACAGATACGCAGTATTTT.

There are a few counts of this clonotype. This CDR3 is missing its conserved last phenylalanine or tryptophan, likely due to a read error. The J gene is TRBJ2-1, the V gene TRBV11-1; 8 bases match TRBD2. Germline V gene sequence: CDR1 SGHAT, CDR2 FQDESV (reference sequence). There are 14 residues in the CDR3. The V gene end was trimmed by 9 bases and the J gene end by 2 bases; junction bases not matched to a gene: 6. The CDR3 here is CASSLSGTYNEQFL. The CDR3 nucleotides read TGTGCCAGTAGCCTTAGCGGGACCTACAATGAGCAGTTCCTC.

In regard to this clonotype: Compared with germline, one end of the junction differs, possibly owing to a read error. J is TRBJ2-4 and V is TRBV11-2; a weak D match, TRBD1 (6 bases). CDR1 is SGHAT and CDR2 is FQNNGV in the germline V gene. The CDR3 consists of 17 residues. This chain's CDR3 is CASSVFVGALIKDIQYF. CDR3 in DNA: TGTGCCAGCAGCGTTTTTGTGGGGGCGCTAATCAAAGACATTCAGTACTTC.

Remarks on this clonotype: A read error may be the cause here, since a much bigger clone is one base away. The chain joins TRBV10-3 to TRBJ2-1; D perhaps matches TRBD2 (6 bases). V lost 6 bases and J lost 6, with 15 bases in between. In germline, CDR1 is ENHRY, CDR2 SYGVKD. This CDR3 has 14 residues. As DNA, the CDR3 is TGTGCCATCAGGGGCACGGGGGATAGCAATGAGCAGTTCTTC. Its translation is CAIRGTGDSNEQFF.

The chain employs TRBV5-1 and TRBJ2-1; TRBD2 is a possible D gene (6 bases). The V gene lost 0 bases and the J gene lost 2 bases, with 12 bases spanning the gap. In germline, CDR1 is SGHRS, CDR2 YFSETQ. The CDR3 has 16 residues. CDR3 in amino acids: CASSLDSSVTYNEQFF. The CDR3, as DNA: TGCGCCAGCAGCTTGGATTCTAGCGTGACCTACAATGAGCAGTTCTTC.

On this clonotype itself: At one boundary the junction diverges from the germline segment, which might be a read error. V and J are TRBV11-2 and TRBJ2-2; D may match TRBD1 or TRBD2 (6 bases each). Germline loops: CDR1 SGHAT, CDR2 FQNNGV. This CDR3 comprises 15 residues. CDR3 DNA: TGTGTCAGCAGCTTTAGCGGAATGAACACAGGGAAGCTGTTTTTT. Protein product: CVSSFSGMNTGKLFF.

In regard to this clonotype: The conserved final phenylalanine or tryptophan is absent from the CDR3, which likely points to a read error. The chain uses TRBV2 and TRBJ1-1; unclear D gene. The CDR3 sequence is 12 residues long. The germline gives CDR1 SNHLY, CDR2 FYNNEI. Trimming cost V 4 bases and J 4 bases, with 7 bases left between them. The CDR3 DNA reads TGTGCCAGCAGTGTGGGAGCCACTGAAGCTTTCTCT. Its translation: CASSVGATEAFS.

A note on this clonotype: This is likely a read error, given that the CDR3 carries no conserved phenylalanine or tryptophan at its end. The chain is built from TRBV30 and TRBJ1-5; D unclear. The CDR3 is 15 residues long. Germline CDR1 is GTSNPN and CDR2 is SVGIG (reference sequence). The V end lost 2 bases, the J end lost 1 base, and 12 bases lay between the germline ends. The CDR3 loop is CAWSWGSVSNQPQHS. CDR3 nucleotides: TGTGCCTGGAGTTGGGGTAGCGTGAGCAATCAGCCCCAGCATTCT.